The 2 T cell receptor beta chains presented below share a single source sample, sequenced in a study of T cells in narcolepsy. Only in-frame clones appear in the TCRdb table, and some are missing; sequencing was by immunoSEQ multiplex PCR. The sample carries some 30,000 clones, around 90% recorded once. Sequencing was performed on CD45RA- memory CD4+ T cells from PBMCs. The receptors originated from a human donor with narcolepsy.

V usage is TRBV6-6 and J usage is TRBJ2-7; D is ambiguous. The germline V and J ends were trimmed by 4 bases and 0 bases, with 7 bases remaining between them. The CDR3 contains 13 residues. From germline, CDR1 is MNHNY and CDR2 SVGAGI (reference sequence). CDR3: CASSSPASYEQYF. CDR3 nucleotides: TGTGCCAGCAGTTCCCCGGCCTCCTACGAGCAGTACTTC.

The rearrangement joins TRBV7-9 to TRBJ2-7; either TRBD1 or TRBD2 may supply D (5 bases each). Germline V gene lookup returns CDR1 SEHNR and CDR2 FQNEAQ (reference sequence). V was pared by 3 bases and J by 6 bases, with 15 bases between. This CDR3 spans 14 amino acids. The DNA for the CDR3 is TGTGCCAGCAGCTTCCCAGGGACCCCTTTCGAGCAGTACTTC. Its translation is CASSFPGTPFEQYF.